This entry lists 20 T cell receptor beta chains sequenced from one sample in a study of T cells in Graves' hyperthyroidism and ophthalmopathy. RNA transcripts provided the source from which TCR beta CDR3 regions were amplified. The TCR CDR3 first-round RT-PCR relied on the HTBI primer set. TCRdb redid the calling of the multiplex PCR reads with MiXCR, one entry per CDR3 protein. The sample consists of 340,000 or so distinct CDR3 sequences, 15% to 20% of them appearing once. Sequenced sample: blood. All receptors come from a woman aged 45-65 years with Graves' hyperthyroidism.

Remarks on this clonotype: A much larger clone is a single base away; this may be a read error. The chain employs TRBV19 and TRBJ1-2; D uncertain. The germline V gene encodes CDR1 LNHDA and CDR2 SQIVND (reference sequence). V was cut by 6 bases and J by 5 bases, with 34 bases left in between. This CDR3 comprises 20 residues. CDR3: CASSTLITRGSLPRGYGYTF. CDR3 DNA sequence: TGTGCCAGTAGCACCCTGATCACACGGGGAAGCCTACCGCGGGGTTATGGCTACACCTTC.

Many counts were recorded for this clonotype. This chain links TRBV3-1 with TRBJ2-3, with D possibly TRBD2 on 5 matching bases. The ends were cut back, 0 bases at V and 10 bases at J, with 14 bases in the middle. Germline CDR1 reads LGHDT; CDR2 reads YNNKEL (reference sequence). CDR3 length equals 14 residues. DNA of the CDR3: TGTGCCAGCAGCCAAGATAGGAGCGGCCAAGCGCAGTATTTT. Its protein is CASSQDRSGQAQYF.

This clonotype came up a few times. CDR3 loop: CASYKTGSNTGELFF. The DNA of the CDR3 is TGTGCCAGTTATAAGACAGGGAGCAACACCGGGGAGCTGTTTTTT. The V and J genes are TRBV19 and TRBJ2-2, with 7 bases lining up with TRBD1. The V and J ends lost 8 bases and 2 bases, in that order; junction bases with no gene match: 8. This CDR3 has 15 residues. Per the germline V gene, CDR1 is LNHDA and CDR2 is SQIVND (reference sequence).

The V gene is TRBV5-1, the J gene TRBJ1-5; 7 bases are a match to TRBD1. CDR1 is SGHRS, CDR2 YFSETQ, per germline. The CDR3 is made up of 14 amino acids. Trimming at V came to 0 bases and at J to 8 bases, leaving 5 bases not matched to a gene. DNA for the CDR3: TGCGCCAGCAGCTTGGTGGGACAGTACAAGCCCCAGCATTTT. Translating it yields CASSLVGQYKPQHF.

This clonotype has a handful of counts. The gene calls are TRBV3-1 and TRBJ2-5; D perhaps matches TRBD1 (5 bases). The V gene's germline CDR1 is LGHDT and CDR2 YNNKEL (reference sequence). This CDR3 has 13 amino acids. The V and J ends lost 7 bases and 1 base respectively, with 10 bases between them. Here the CDR3 DNA reads TGTGCCAGCACCGGACACACCCAAGAGACCCAGTACTTC. Translating gives CASTGHTQETQYF.

This clonotype appeared a few times. The rearrangement uses TRBV6-1 and TRBJ2-3; D unclear. Germline values: CDR1 MNHNS, CDR2 SASEGT. Trimming shortened V by 3 bases and J by 0 bases, and 7 bases separated the two germline ends. This CDR3 is built from 14 residues. CDR3 loop: CASSDPESTDTQYF. The DNA for the CDR3 is TGTGCCAGCAGTGATCCTGAGAGCACAGATACGCAGTATTTT.

This clonotype was found a few times. The J gene is TRBJ1-1, the V gene TRBV5-1; no firm D call. The CDR3 length is 15 residues. V dropped 1 base and J dropped 8 bases, with 18 bases sitting between them. The germline V gene has CDR1 SGHRS and CDR2 YFSETQ. The CDR3 DNA is TGCGCCAGCAGCTTGTCCTTTTTGCCACGGTTCGAAGCTTTCTTT. It translates to CASSLSFLPRFEAFF. The whole variable domain, filled in from reference TRBV5-1 and TRBJ1-1, reads KAGVTQTPRYLIKTRGQQVTLSCSPISGHRSVSWYQQTPGQGLQFLFEYFSETQRNKGNFPGRFSGRQFSNSRSEMNVSTLELGDSALYLCASSLSFLPRFEAFFGQGTRLTVV.

In DNA, the CDR3 is TGTGCCAGCAGTTACGCAGGGCGCGGCAATCAGCCCCAGCATTTT. Its translation: CASSYAGRGNQPQHF. V is TRBV6-6 and J is TRBJ1-5, with a possible D match to TRBD1 (5 bases). V was cut by 2 bases and J by 2 bases, with 10 bases left in between. Germline CDR1 MNHNY, CDR2 SVGAGI (reference sequence). CDR3 length: 15 residues.

V gene TRBV7-9 combines with J gene TRBJ2-2; D may be TRBD2 (5 bases). This CDR3 contains 16 residues. Germline CDR1 reads SEHNR; CDR2 reads FQNEAQ (reference sequence). The V and J ends lost 4 bases and 7 bases respectively, with 19 bases between them. CDR3 coding DNA: TGTGCCAGCAGCTCCCGAATGGAGGTACTCATCGGGGAGCTGTTTTTT. This gives the protein CASSSRMEVLIGELFF.

This clonotype was observed a handful of times. The rearrangement uses TRBV9 and TRBJ2-1, with 8 positions matching TRBD2. CDR3 length: 14 residues. In germline, CDR1 is SGDLS, CDR2 YYNGEE. V trimming: 1 base; J trimming: 5 bases; junction bases outside the gene matches: 2. The CDR3 DNA reads TGTGCCAGCAGCGTAAGCGGGAGTAACAATGAGCAGTTCTTC. Protein: CASSVSGSNNEQFF. Looking up the rest from reference TRBV9 and TRBJ2-1 gives the full variable domain: DSGVTQTPKHLITATGQRVTLRCSPRSGDLSVYWYQQSLDQGLQFLIQYYNGEERAKGNILERFSAQQFPDLHSELNLSSLELGDSALYFCASSVSGSNNEQFFGPGTRLTVL.

CDR3 amino acids: CASSLARPVYGYTF. DNA for the CDR3: TGTGCCAGCAGCTTAGCCCGACCAGTCTATGGCTACACCTTC. V is TRBV7-2 and J is TRBJ1-2; D is unresolved. Trimming pared 0 bases from V and 4 bases from J, leaving 9 bases between. Per germline, CDR1 SGHTA and CDR2 FQGNSA. This CDR3 is built from 14 residues.

The CDR3 bases are TGTGCCAGCATCGTGGGCCTGGGACAGGGTTGGGGGAACACTGAAGCTTTCTTT. Residues: CASIVGLGQGWGNTEAFF. This chain uses TRBV12-3 or TRBV12-4 with TRBJ1-1; 9 nucleotides agree with TRBD1. The CDR3 contains 18 residues. J gave up 1 base and V 7 bases, and 16 bases lay outside the gene matches.

This clonotype has a handful of counts. This rearrangement joins TRBV6-1 to TRBJ1-6; 7 bases map to TRBD1. Unmatched junction bases numbered 9, after V lost 5 bases and J lost 8 bases. Per the germline V gene, CDR1 is MNHNS and CDR2 is SASEGT. The CDR3 is 15 residues long. The CDR3 here is CASSREGARDSPLHF. CDR3 coding DNA: TGTGCCAGCAGTAGGGAGGGGGCAAGAGATTCACCCCTCCACTTT.

This clonotype was counted a few times. V and J are TRBV6-6 and TRBJ2-1; 9 nucleotides match TRBD2. Germline V CDR1 and CDR2: MNHNY, SVGAGI (reference sequence). This CDR3 spans 18 amino acids. Unmatched junction bases numbered 13, after V lost 0 bases and J lost 7 bases. The CDR3 DNA is TGTGCCAGCAGTTACTCCGATGGGAGTAGCGGGAGAATGAATGAGCAGTTCTTC. Its translation is CASSYSDGSSGRMNEQFF.

This clonotype has just a few counts. The CDR3 sequence is CASSYYYNEQFF. CDR3 nucleotide sequence: TGCGCCAGCAGTTACTACTACAATGAGCAGTTCTTC. The chain links TRBV5-1 to TRBJ2-1; D gene unclear. V lost 5 bases and J 3 bases, leaving 6 bases between the germline ends. From germline, CDR1 is SGHRS and CDR2 YFSETQ. This CDR3 is 12 amino acids long.

The chain is built from TRBV19 and TRBJ2-2; D unresolved. The CDR3 runs 11 residues. Germline assignment: CDR1 LNHDA and CDR2 SQIVND (reference sequence). The germline V and J ends were trimmed by 7 bases and 6 bases, with 6 bases remaining between them. The CDR3 DNA is TGTGCCAGTACGAAGGCCGGGGAGCTGTTTTTT. Its translation is CASTKAGELFF.

At least ten counts were recorded for this clonotype. The chain carries TRBV29-1 and TRBJ1-1, with D possibly TRBD1 on 5 matching bases. Trimming removed 1 base from V and 4 bases from J, with 13 bases in between. Germline assignment: CDR1 SQVTM and CDR2 ANQGSEA. The CDR3 has 14 amino acids. The CDR3 is CSVEAQGAVTEAFF. CDR3 DNA sequence: TGCAGCGTTGAAGCCCAAGGGGCAGTCACTGAAGCTTTCTTT.

The chain recombines TRBV19 with TRBJ2-2; 9 bases are shared with TRBD1. Unmatched junction bases numbered 7, after V lost 5 bases and J lost 6 bases. The germline V gene encodes CDR1 LNHDA and CDR2 SQIVND (reference sequence). This CDR3 contains 15 residues. CDR3 nucleotide sequence: TGTGCCAGTAGTCCCCGGACAGGGGAGTCCGGGGAGCTGTTTTTT. Its translation is CASSPRTGESGELFF.

The chain employs TRBV5-6 and TRBJ1-5; D gene unclear. V shed 1 base and J shed 6 bases, with 14 bases lying between them. This CDR3 has 15 residues. CDR1 SGHDT and CDR2 YYEEEE come from the germline V gene. CDR3 coding DNA: TGTGCCAGCAGCTTGTGGTCAGCCCAAATTCAGCCCCAGCATTTT. Protein: CASSLWSAQIQPQHF.

This clonotype has a handful of counts. The rearrangement joins TRBV29-1 to TRBJ1-2; D is uncertain. V gave up 0 bases and J gave up 3 bases, with 8 bases separating them. CDR3 length: 13 residues. CDR1 and CDR2 from the germline V gene are SQVTM and ANQGSEA. CDR3 in amino acids: CSVEEGQYYGYTF. The CDR3 DNA reads TGCAGCGTTGAAGAAGGGCAGTACTATGGCTACACCTTC.